The clone carrying this T cell receptor beta chain was seen only a few times. The data are from a study of CD4 and CD8 cells across lung adenocarcinoma regions. Germline V gene sequence: CDR1 MNHEY, CDR2 SVGAGI. There are 14 residues in the CDR3. TCRdb passed the PCR reads through MiXCR, listing each CDR3 protein once. The sample has over 6,000 distinct CDR3 sequences, approximately 50% seen once; the top ten hold 24%. The sequence derives from a female donor with lung adenocarcinoma. The CD4 and CD8 labels of this study may be unreliable. The sequenced sample consisted of CD4+ T cells from the center of a lung tumor. The V gene is TRBV6-5, the J gene TRBJ2-1, with D tentatively TRBD2 (5 bases). The J call is in doubt because the DNA end fits TRBJ2-7 better. CDR3 residues: CASSYGRGFYEQYF. CDR3 sequence (DNA): TGTGCCAGCAGTTATGGTAGAGGGTTCTACGAGCAGTACTTC.